This T cell receptor (beta chain) was documented in a study of T cells in Graves' hyperthyroidism and ophthalmopathy. Patients aged 18 to 65 had newly diagnosed hyperthyroidism that had lasted under 2 months. Exclusion criteria comprised uncontrolled infection, other autoimmune disease, pregnancy or lactation. The study based diagnoses on clinical symptoms, serum thyroxine and TRAb, thyroid ultrasound and orbital computed tomography. Study results and caveats: Before onset, by a median of around six months, the model predicted ophthalmopathy.

This clonotype was counted at least ten times. Its cognate antigen is unknown. It was RNA transcripts that yielded the amplified TCR beta CDR3 regions. Initially, a first-round RT-PCR of the TCR CDR3 employed the HTBI primer set. TCRdb re-derived calls from the multiplex PCR reads in MiXCR, one entry per CDR3 protein. The data hold a few hundred thousand distinct CDR3 sequences, with about 25% observed a single time. The specimen was blood. The TCR was taken from a man aged 50 to 60 with Graves' hyperthyroidism.

In DNA, the CDR3 is TGTGCCAGCAGCTCCCTAACTAGCGGGAGCGGGTATACGCAGTATTTT. As protein: CASSSLTSGSGYTQYF. The chain is built from TRBV11-1 and TRBJ2-3, with 11 bases identical to TRBD2. Germline V gives CDR1 SGHAT, CDR2 FQDESV (reference sequence). This CDR3 comprises 16 residues. Germline trimming cut 4 bases from V and 7 bases from J; bases unmatched to any gene: 10.